This section outlines one T cell receptor beta chain sequence together with its context. No antigen is known for it. The data stem from a study of CD8+CD57+ T cells in acquired aplastic anemia. Turning to the study itself: Average DNA yield from sorted CD4+ and CD8+ cells was approximately 3.2 ug. About 11 million reads, on average, were obtained for CD4+ cells from healthy donors. Study results and caveats: Comparison of patients with controls identified 25 to 30 shared CD8+ CDR3 sequences.

The germline V gene encodes CDR1 LNHDA and CDR2 SQIVND (reference sequence). There are 15 residues in the CDR3. V shed 5 bases and J shed 1 base, with 14 bases lying between them. TCR beta VDJ combinations and CDR3 sequences were profiled from genomic DNA. TCRdb reanalysed the reads using MiXCR and keeps one entry per CDR3 protein. The sample records about 81,000 distinct CDR3 sequences, around 44% being singletons. The chain recombines TRBV19 with TRBJ1-1; a weak D match, TRBD1 (5 bases). This sequence originates from a human donor in good health, serving as a control. The source material was sorted CD4+, CD8+, or CD8+CD57+ T cells (not recorded which) from PBMCs. The CDR3 nucleotides read TGTGCCAGTAGTGGTGGGGCACTAGGGAACACTGAAGCTTTCTTT. Protein: CASSGGALGNTEAFF. The whole variable domain, remainder taken from reference TRBV19 and TRBJ1-1, is DGGITQSPKYLFRKEGQNVTLSCEQNLNHDAMYWYRQDPGQGLRLIYYSQIVNDFQKGDIAEGYSVSREKKESFPLTVTSAQKNPTAFYLCASSGGALGNTEAFFGQGTRLTVV.